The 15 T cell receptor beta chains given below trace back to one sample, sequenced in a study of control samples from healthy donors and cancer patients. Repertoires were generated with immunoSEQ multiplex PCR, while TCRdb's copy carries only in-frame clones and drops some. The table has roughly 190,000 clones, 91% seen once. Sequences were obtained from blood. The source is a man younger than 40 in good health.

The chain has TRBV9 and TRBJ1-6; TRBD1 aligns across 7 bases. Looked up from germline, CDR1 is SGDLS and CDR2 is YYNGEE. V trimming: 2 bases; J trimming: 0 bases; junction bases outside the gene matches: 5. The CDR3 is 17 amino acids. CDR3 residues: CASSVTGSSSYNSPLHF. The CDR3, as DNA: TGTGCCAGCAGCGTGACAGGGAGCAGCTCCTATAATTCACCCCTCCACTTT.

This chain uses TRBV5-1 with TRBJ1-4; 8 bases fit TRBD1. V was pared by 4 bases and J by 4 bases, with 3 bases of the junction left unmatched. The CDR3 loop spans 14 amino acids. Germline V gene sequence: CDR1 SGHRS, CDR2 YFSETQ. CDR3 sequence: CASSRTGGNEKLFF. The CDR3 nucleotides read TGCGCCAGCAGCCGCACAGGGGGTAATGAAAAACTGTTTTTT.

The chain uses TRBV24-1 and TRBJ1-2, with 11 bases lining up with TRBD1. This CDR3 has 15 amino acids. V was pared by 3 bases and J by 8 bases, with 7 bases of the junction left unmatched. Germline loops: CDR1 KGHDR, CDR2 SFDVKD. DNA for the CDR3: TGTGCCACCAGTGATCCCGGACAGGGGGCGAACGGCTACACCTTC. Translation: CATSDPGQGANGYTF.

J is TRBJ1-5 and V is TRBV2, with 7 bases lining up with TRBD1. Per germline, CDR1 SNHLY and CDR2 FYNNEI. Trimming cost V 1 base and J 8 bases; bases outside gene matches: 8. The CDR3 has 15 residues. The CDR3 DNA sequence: TGTGCCAGCAGTGAAGAACAGGGGTTAGGGGAGCCCCAGCATTTT. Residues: CASSEEQGLGEPQHF.

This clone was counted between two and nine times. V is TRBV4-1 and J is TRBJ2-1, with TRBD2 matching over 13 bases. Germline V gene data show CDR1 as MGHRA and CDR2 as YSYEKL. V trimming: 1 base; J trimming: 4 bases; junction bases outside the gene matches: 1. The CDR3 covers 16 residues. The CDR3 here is CASSQVGLAGYNEQFF. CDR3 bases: TGCGCCAGCAGCCAAGTGGGACTAGCGGGGTACAATGAGCAGTTCTTC.

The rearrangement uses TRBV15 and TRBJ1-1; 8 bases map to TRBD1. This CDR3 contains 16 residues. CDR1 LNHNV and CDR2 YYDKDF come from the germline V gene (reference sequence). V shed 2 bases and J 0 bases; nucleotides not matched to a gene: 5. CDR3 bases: TGTGCCACCAGCAGACGGCGGACAGGGCTGAACACTGAAGCTTTCTTT. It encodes CATSRRRTGLNTEAFF. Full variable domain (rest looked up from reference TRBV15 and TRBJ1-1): DAMVIQNPRYQVTQFGKPVTLSCSQTLNHNVMYWYQQKSSQAPKLLFHYYDKDFNNEADTPDNFQSRRPNTSFCFLDIRSPGLGDTAMYLCATSRRRTGLNTEAFFGQGTRLTVV.

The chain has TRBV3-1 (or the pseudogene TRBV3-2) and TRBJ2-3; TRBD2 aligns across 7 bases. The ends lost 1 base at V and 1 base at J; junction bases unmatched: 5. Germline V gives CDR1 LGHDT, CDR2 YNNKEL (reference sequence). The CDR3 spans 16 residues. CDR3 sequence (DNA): TGTGCCAGCAGCCAAGGGTCAGGGAGGGGCACAGATACGCAGTATTTT. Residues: CASSQGSGRGTDTQYF.

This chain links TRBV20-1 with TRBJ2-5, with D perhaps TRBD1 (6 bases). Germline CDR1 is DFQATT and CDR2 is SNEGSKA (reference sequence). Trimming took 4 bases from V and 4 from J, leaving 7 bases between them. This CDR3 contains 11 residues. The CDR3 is CSAKQGETQYF. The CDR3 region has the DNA TGCAGTGCTAAACAGGGAGAGACCCAGTACTTC.

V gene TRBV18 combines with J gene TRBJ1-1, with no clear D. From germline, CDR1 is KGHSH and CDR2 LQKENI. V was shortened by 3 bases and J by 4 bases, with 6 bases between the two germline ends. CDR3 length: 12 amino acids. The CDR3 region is CASSPGSTEAFF. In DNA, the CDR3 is TGTGCCAGCTCACCTGGTAGCACTGAAGCTTTCTTT.

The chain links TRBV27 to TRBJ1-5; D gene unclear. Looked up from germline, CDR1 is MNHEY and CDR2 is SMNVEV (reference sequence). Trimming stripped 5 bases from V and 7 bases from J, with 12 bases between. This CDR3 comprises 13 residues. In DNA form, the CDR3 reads TGTGCCAGCAGTCTCTCGGTGTGGCAGCCCCAGCATTTT. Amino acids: CASSLSVWQPQHF.

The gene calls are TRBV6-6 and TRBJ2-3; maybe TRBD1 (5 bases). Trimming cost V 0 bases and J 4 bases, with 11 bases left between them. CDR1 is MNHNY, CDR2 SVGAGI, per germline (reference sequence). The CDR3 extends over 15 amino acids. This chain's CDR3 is CASSYSRQQADTQYF. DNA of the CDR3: TGTGCCAGCAGTTACTCGAGGCAACAGGCAGATACGCAGTATTTT.

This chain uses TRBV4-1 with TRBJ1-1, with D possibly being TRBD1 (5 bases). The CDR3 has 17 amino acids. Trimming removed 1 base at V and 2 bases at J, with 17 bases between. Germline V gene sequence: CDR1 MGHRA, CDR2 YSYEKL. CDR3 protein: CASSQVTLERGNTEAFF. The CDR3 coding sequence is TGCGCCAGCAGCCAAGTCACACTAGAAAGGGGAAACACTGAAGCTTTCTTT.

The CDR3 protein is CATKDSVGGQPQHF. The CDR3 DNA reads TGTGCCACTAAAGACTCAGTGGGGGGGCAGCCCCAGCATTTT. J is TRBJ1-5 and V is TRBV2, with D possibly TRBD1 on 5 matching bases. Between the trimmed V and J ends, which lost 10 bases and 7 bases, there was a span of 20 bases. Germline V gives CDR1 SNHLY, CDR2 FYNNEI. The CDR3 extends over 14 amino acids.

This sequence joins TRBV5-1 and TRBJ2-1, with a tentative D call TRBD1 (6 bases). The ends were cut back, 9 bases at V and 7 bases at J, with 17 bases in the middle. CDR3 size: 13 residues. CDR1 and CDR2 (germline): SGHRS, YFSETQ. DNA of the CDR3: TGCGCCAACCTGACCGACAGGACAAATGAGCAGTTCTTC. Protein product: CANLTDRTNEQFF.

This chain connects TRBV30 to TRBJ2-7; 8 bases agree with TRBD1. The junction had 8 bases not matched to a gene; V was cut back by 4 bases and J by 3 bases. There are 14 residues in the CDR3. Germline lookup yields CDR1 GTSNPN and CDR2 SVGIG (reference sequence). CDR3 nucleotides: TGTGCCTGGAAAGACAGGGGCCAAAACTACGAGCAGTACTTC. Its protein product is CAWKDRGQNYEQYF.